The clone carrying this TCR beta chain was seen only once. The data originate from a study of cytomegalovirus exposure and HLA in healthy donors. Generated by immunoSEQ multiplex PCR, the TCRdb table keeps only in-frame clones and is missing some. The top ten clones hold 0.55% to 0.8% of a sample with roughly 140,000 clones, approximately 91% of them seen once. Germline V gives CDR1 SQVTM, CDR2 ANQGSEA. The CDR3 consists of 14 residues. Trimming cost V 4 bases and J 1 base, with 13 bases left between them. This chain uses TRBV29-1 with TRBJ1-1, with a tentative D call TRBD1 (6 bases). The sample was PBMCs. The receptor was isolated from a man between 18 and 35 years old in good health and CMV-seronegative. CDR3 loop: CSVVTGLQNTEAFF. In nucleotides, the CDR3 is TGCAGCGTTGTAACAGGGCTTCAGAACACTGAAGCTTTCTTT.